This T cell receptor (beta chain) was recorded in a study of blood T cell repertoires in COVID-19. Study-wide background: Samples came from the United States, Italy and Spain, spanning acute and convalescent COVID-19. In each case, the material was cDNA or gDNA derived from T cells, B-cell-depleted T cells, or PBMCs.

Authors' analysis steps: For nucleated cells, counts were estimated from reference gene primer amplification. Libraries were prepared by immunoSEQ multiplex PCR; TCRdb keeps only in-frame clonotypes and omits some of them. V, J and clone size derive from that table, while D and trimming were established from the DNA sequence. The data show fewer than 150,000 clones, less than 80% seen once. This CDR3 comprises 18 residues. Trimming removed 4 bases at V and 1 base at J, with 18 bases between. From germline, CDR1 is SGHNT and CDR2 YYREEE (reference sequence). This receptor was identified in a man aged 50 to 60 with acute or convalescent COVID-19. The sequencing sample was made of peripheral blood. V is TRBV5-4 and J is TRBJ2-6, with D maybe TRBD1 (6 bases). CDR3 nucleotide sequence: TGTGCCAGCAGCCCACAGGGACACTTGACATCTGGGGCCAACGTCCTGACTTTC. Translating it yields CASSPQGHLTSGANVLTF.